The clone carrying this T cell receptor (beta chain) was counted between two and nine times. The antigen remains undetermined. TCRdb reprocessed the reads with MiXCR, giving one entry per CDR3 protein. The sample comprises approximately 150,000 distinct CDR3 sequences, 6.5% of which are singletons, and about 20% rests with the top ten. This entry comes from a study of T cell repertoires in cytomegalovirus infection. This CDR3 contains 13 residues. V was clipped by 7 bases and J by 2 bases, with 12 bases between them. Germline V gene lookup returns CDR1 MDHEN and CDR2 SYDVKM. Broader study findings: Pooled public TCR beta family frequency picked out CMV carriers with the relevant HLA.

This sequence joins TRBV28 and TRBJ2-7; tentatively, D is TRBD2 (7 bases). Material for sequencing was PBMCs. This receptor was obtained from a human donor in good health (CMV status not recorded). Some clones in this sample may be carry-over from other donors' samples. CDR3 amino acids: CASKEGGAYEQYF. The CDR3 nucleotides read TGTGCCAGCAAAGAGGGGGGGGCCTACGAGCAGTACTTC.